This entry lists 23 T cell receptor beta chains sequenced from one sample in a study of T cells in Graves' hyperthyroidism and ophthalmopathy. The investigators amplified TCR beta CDR3 regions from RNA transcripts. When the TCR CDR3 underwent first-round RT-PCR, the HTBI primer set was used. MiXCR, applied by TCRdb to the multiplex PCR reads, yields one record per CDR3 protein. The sample yields 350,000 or so distinct CDR3 sequences, around a sixth seen once. The sequencing sample was made of blood. Receptors originate from a woman between 50 and 59 years old with Graves' hyperthyroidism.

The chain links TRBV7-8 to TRBJ2-5, with 9 nucleotides matching TRBD2. The CDR3 extends over 17 amino acids. V lost 5 bases to trimming and J lost 6 bases; unmatched junction nucleotides: 16. CDR1 SGHVS and CDR2 FQNEAQ come from the germline V gene. CDR3 region: CASSLYRGDSGSQTQYF. The DNA of the CDR3 is TGTGCCAGCAGCCTATACCGGGGGGATAGCGGGAGTCAGACCCAGTACTTC.

This clonotype has a count of ten or more. The chain's CDR3 is CASSERSALRTTTNTGELFF. The CDR3, as DNA: TGTGCCAGCAGTGAACGTTCCGCCCTACGTACCACCACGAACACCGGGGAGCTGTTTTTT. J is TRBJ2-2 and V is TRBV2; D is unclear. Germline V lookup: CDR1 SNHLY, CDR2 FYNNEI. Deletions cut 2 bases from V and 0 bases from J, with 22 bases between. The CDR3 loop spans 20 amino acids.

The chain combines TRBV19 with TRBJ1-1, with D hard to call. V lost 0 bases and J lost 4, with 15 bases in between. Per germline, CDR1 LNHDA and CDR2 SQIVND (reference sequence). This CDR3 is built from 16 residues. CDR3 region: CASSIDLDSPATEAFF. CDR3 nucleotides: TGTGCCAGTAGTATAGATCTAGACTCACCGGCCACTGAAGCTTTCTTT. The full variable domain, its missing parts supplied by reference TRBV19 and TRBJ1-1, is DGGITQSPKYLFRKEGQNVTLSCEQNLNHDAMYWYRQDPGQGLRLIYYSQIVNDFQKGDIAEGYSVSREKKESFPLTVTSAQKNPTAFYLCASSIDLDSPATEAFFGQGTRLTVV.

This clonotype appeared a few times. The CDR3 region is CSASGRSTDTQYF. The CDR3 DNA is TGCAGTGCCAGCGGGAGGAGCACAGATACGCAGTATTTT. The chain has TRBV20-1 and TRBJ2-3; 9 nucleotides agree with TRBD2. This CDR3 is 13 amino acids long. From germline, CDR1 is DFQATT and CDR2 SNEGSKA (reference sequence). Losses at the gene ends were 6 bases for V and 0 bases for J; bases not matched to a gene: 1.

This clonotype was counted at least ten times. The genes are TRBV5-1 and TRBJ1-1; the match to TRBD1 covers 9 bases. After removal of 3 bases from V and 0 bases from J, the junction contained 9 bases not matched to a gene. The V gene's germline CDR1 is SGHRS and CDR2 YFSETQ. CDR3 length: 17 residues. For the CDR3, the DNA is TGCGCCAGCAGCTGGACAGGGGCCGGGGCCATGAACACTGAAGCTTTCTTT. This gives the protein CASSWTGAGAMNTEAFF. Together with reference TRBV5-1 and TRBJ1-1, the CDR3 gives the full variable domain: KAGVTQTPRYLIKTRGQQVTLSCSPISGHRSVSWYQQTPGQGLQFLFEYFSETQRNKGNFPGRFSGRQFSNSRSEMNVSTLELGDSALYLCASSWTGAGAMNTEAFFGQGTRLTVV.

This clonotype came up a few times. The chain combines TRBV5-1 with TRBJ1-1; no definite D call. The CDR3 length is 15 residues. Trimming removed 4 bases at V and 0 bases at J, with 13 bases between. Per the germline V gene, CDR1 is SGHRS and CDR2 is YFSETQ. CDR3 DNA sequence: TGCGCCAGCAGCCAATCCGTCGCCTTGAACACTGAAGCTTTCTTT. It is translated as CASSQSVALNTEAFF.

This clonotype was picked up a small number of times. The gene calls are TRBV10-2 and TRBJ2-2, with D tentatively TRBD2 (6 bases). The germline gives CDR1 WSHSY, CDR2 SAAADI. The CDR3 contains 18 residues. The V end was cut by 2 bases, the J end by 3 bases, with 19 bases between. The CDR3 bases are TGCGCCAGCAGTGAGCGCCGGGGAGGAGGGGCTTACACCGGGGAGCTGTTTTTT. This encodes CASSERRGGGAYTGELFF.

This clonotype occurred many times. The rearrangement links TRBV6-1 to TRBJ2-3; D might be TRBD2 (5 bases). Germline CDR1 and CDR2: MNHNS and SASEGT. V gave up 7 bases and J gave up 2 bases, with 16 bases separating them. The CDR3 sequence is 15 residues long. The CDR3 bases are TGTGCCAGCAAGATCGGGGAGCTTTACACAGATACGCAGTATTTT. This translates into CASKIGELYTDTQYF.

The chain is built from TRBV7-9 and TRBJ1-2, with TRBD1 matching over 9 bases. The V segment lost 4 bases and the J segment 2 bases; nucleotides outside the gene matches: 2. This CDR3 has 14 amino acids. The V gene's germline CDR1 is SEHNR and CDR2 FQNEAQ (reference sequence). DNA of the CDR3: TGTGCCAGCAGCTGGGACAGGGAAAACTATGGCTACACCTTC. Encoded protein: CASSWDRENYGYTF.

This clonotype has just one count. CDR3 protein: CASSLDGTASTDTQYF. For the CDR3, the DNA is TGCGCCAGCAGCTTGGACGGGACAGCAAGCACAGATACGCAGTATTTT. This chain uses TRBV5-1 with TRBJ2-3; 7 bases align to TRBD1. Germline V gene sequence: CDR1 SGHRS, CDR2 YFSETQ. J lost 0 bases, V lost 0 bases, and 4 bases had no gene match. This CDR3 is 16 amino acids long.

With regard to this clonotype: A much larger clone differs by one base, so this may be a read error. This chain uses TRBV11-2 with TRBJ2-5, with TRBD1 matching over 9 bases. CDR3 length equals 13 residues. Germline V gene lookup returns CDR1 SGHAT and CDR2 FQNNGV. CDR3 sequence reads: CASSVDRGGTQYF. CDR3 sequence (DNA): TGTGCCAGCAGCGTAGACAGGGGGGGGACCCAGTACTTC.

The chain has TRBV19 and TRBJ1-2; D unclear. This CDR3 contains 13 residues. Deletions cut 4 bases from V and 3 bases from J, with 9 bases between. The germline V gene has CDR1 LNHDA and CDR2 SQIVND (reference sequence). This chain's CDR3 is CASSTSGDYGYTF. The CDR3, as DNA: TGTGCCAGTAGTACATCTGGGGACTATGGCTACACCTTC.

The rearrangement uses TRBV15 and TRBJ2-3; 8 bases align to TRBD2. With 5 bases clipped from V and 0 bases from J, the junction kept 10 bases outside the gene matches. CDR3 length: 17 residues. Germline CDR1 LNHNV, CDR2 YYDKDF (reference sequence). CDR3 residues: CATSDGRDKDSTDTQYF. The CDR3 DNA is TGTGCCACCAGCGACGGGAGGGACAAAGATAGCACAGATACGCAGTATTTT.

This clonotype was observed at least ten times. The chain combines TRBV7-8 with TRBJ2-1; 11 bases are a match to TRBD2. Germline CDR1 reads SGHVS; CDR2 reads FQNEAQ. The trim removed 5 bases at V and 4 bases at J, leaving 7 bases unmatched. The CDR3 loop spans 16 amino acids. CDR3 DNA sequence: TGTGCCAGCAGCCCGTTCGGGACTAGCGGATACAATGAGCAGTTCTTC. The encoded protein is CASSPFGTSGYNEQFF.

This clonotype was recorded a few times. The junction shows a germline mismatch at one end, possibly a read error. This chain joins TRBV6-1 and TRBJ2-1, with 7 positions matching TRBD1. This CDR3 region has 14 residues. CDR1 is MNHNS, CDR2 SASEGT, per germline. CDR3 coding DNA: TGTGCCAGCAGCCAAAGGGGGCCAGAGGATGAGCAATTCTTC. This gives the protein CASSQRGPEDEQFF.

The table lists this clonotype with many counts. The CDR3 sequence is CASSLGTFSSYNEQFF. The DNA for the CDR3 is TGTGCCAGCAGCTTAGGGACTTTTAGCTCCTACAATGAGCAGTTCTTC. The V and J genes are TRBV11-2 and TRBJ2-1, with TRBD2 as a possible D gene (5 bases). V lost 1 base and J 0 bases, leaving 10 bases between the germline ends. CDR1 is SGHAT, CDR2 FQNNGV, per germline. This CDR3 is built from 16 residues.

The rearrangement joins TRBV5-4 to TRBJ1-1; 7 nucleotides match TRBD1. The CDR3 is made up of 14 amino acids. V lost 2 bases, J lost 6 bases, and 7 bases stayed unmatched. CDR1 SGHNT and CDR2 YYREEE come from the germline V gene (reference sequence). The CDR3 DNA follows: TGTGCCAGCAGCTTAGGGTCAGGGGGGTCTGAAGCTTTCTTT. Its translation is CASSLGSGGSEAFF.

This clonotype was observed at least ten times. The chain carries TRBV5-1 and TRBJ1-5; no definite D call. Looked up from germline, CDR1 is SGHRS and CDR2 is YFSETQ. Trimming left V 1 base short and J 2 bases short, with 7 bases between. This CDR3 has 14 amino acids. The CDR3 protein is CASSLLGGNQPQHF. CDR3 DNA: TGCGCCAGCAGCTTGTTGGGAGGCAATCAGCCCCAGCATTTT. The variable domain in full, with the rest retrieved from reference TRBV5-1 and TRBJ1-5, is KAGVTQTPRYLIKTRGQQVTLSCSPISGHRSVSWYQQTPGQGLQFLFEYFSETQRNKGNFPGRFSGRQFSNSRSEMNVSTLELGDSALYLCASSLLGGNQPQHFGDGTRLSIL.

At least ten counts were recorded for this clonotype. This chain uses TRBV7-9 with TRBJ1-4; D uncertain. V was cut by 4 bases and J by 6 bases, with 9 bases left in between. The CDR3 loop spans 13 amino acids. The germline V gene encodes CDR1 SEHNR and CDR2 FQNEAQ (reference sequence). CDR3 loop: CASSSGVYEKLFF. The CDR3 DNA reads as TGTGCCAGCAGCTCCGGGGTCTATGAAAAACTGTTTTTT.

This clonotype appeared a few times. The genes are TRBV29-1 and TRBJ2-3, with D perhaps matching TRBD1 (6 bases). V lost 6 bases, J lost 2 bases, and 12 bases lay in between. There are 13 residues in the CDR3. Germline V gene sequence: CDR1 SQVTM, CDR2 ANQGSEA. The chain's CDR3 is CSVRQALTDTQYF. The CDR3 DNA reads TGCAGCGTCCGACAGGCCCTCACAGATACGCAGTATTTT.

This clonotype has a count of ten or more. The chain carries TRBV18 and TRBJ2-5; tentative D call: TRBD1 (6 bases). This CDR3 spans 15 amino acids. V shed 6 bases and J shed 7 bases, with 21 bases lying between them. CDR1 is KGHSH and CDR2 is LQKENI in the germline V gene. The CDR3, as DNA: TGTGCCAGCTCGGACGATACACAGGGATTTGGGACCCAGTACTTC. Translation: CASSDDTQGFGTQYF.

In this sample, this clonotype turned up many times. A read error may produce the germline difference seen at one junction end. This sequence joins TRBV5-1 and TRBJ2-7; 8 bases match TRBD1. CDR1 SGHRS and CDR2 YFSETQ come from the germline V gene. This CDR3 has 14 amino acids. The CDR3: CASSLEQGAYEQYF. In nucleotides, the CDR3 is TGTGCCAGCAGTTTAGAACAGGGGGCCTACGAGCAGTACTTC.

The J gene is TRBJ2-2, the V gene TRBV20-1; TRBD2 matches 14 bases. J was trimmed by 2 bases and V by 2 bases; bases with no gene match: 4. From germline, CDR1 is DFQATT and CDR2 SNEGSKA (reference sequence). The CDR3 sequence is 17 residues long. CDR3: CSARSTSGGANTGELFF. CDR3 nucleotides: TGCAGTGCTAGATCGACTAGCGGGGGGGCTAACACCGGGGAGCTGTTTTTT.